Below, 16 T cell receptor beta chains from the same sample are listed, as sequenced in a study of shared clonotypes between healthy human individuals. Assay used: immunoSEQ multiplex PCR; TCRdb lists only in-frame clones, some missing. This sample has fewer than 2.5 million clones; approximately 93% occur once, and the top ten carry 0.36%. The specimen was naive CD4+ T cells from PBMCs. Subset reported: CD45RA+ positively selected. The receptors were gathered from a man between 18 and 29 years old in good health. Some clones in this sample may be carry-over from other donors' samples.

The chain links TRBV5-1 to TRBJ2-1; 12 bases map to TRBD2. V shed 3 bases, J shed 7 bases, and the junction held 5 bases outside the gene matches. Germline V lookup: CDR1 SGHRS, CDR2 YFSETQ. The CDR3 loop spans 15 amino acids. CDR3 protein: CASSSTSGSWNEQFF. In DNA, the CDR3 is TGCGCCAGCAGCTCGACTAGCGGGAGTTGGAATGAGCAGTTCTTC.

The chain couples TRBV7-3 to TRBJ2-1; 12 bases line up with TRBD2. V lost 4 bases and J lost 8; bases outside the gene matches: 6. This CDR3 has 15 residues. Germline CDR1 is SGHTA and CDR2 is FQGTGA. The CDR3 spells CASSSRLAGAHEQFF. CDR3 nucleotide sequence: TGTGCCAGCAGCTCCCGACTAGCGGGAGCCCATGAGCAGTTCTTC.

The chain employs TRBV9 and TRBJ2-1; 7 positions match TRBD2. The CDR3 spans 16 residues. Germline trimming cut 2 bases from V and 2 bases from J; bases unmatched to any gene: 7. CDR1 is SGDLS and CDR2 is YYNGEE in the germline V gene. CDR3 in DNA: TGTGCCAGCAGCGTCCAGGGAGGGAGGGCCTACAATGAGCAGTTCTTC. It yields the protein CASSVQGGRAYNEQFF.

The chain joins TRBV7-2 to TRBJ2-5; 9 nucleotides agree with TRBD2. The V and J ends lost 1 base and 7 bases, in that order; junction bases with no gene match: 16. CDR3 length equals 18 residues. CDR1 is SGHTA and CDR2 is FQGNSA in the germline V gene. CDR3: CASSLGWGAGGFWWTQYF. Written as DNA, the CDR3 is TGTGCCAGCAGCTTAGGTTGGGGAGCGGGGGGATTTTGGTGGACCCAGTACTTC.

About this clone itself: The sample has other DNA sequences that encode this CDR3 too. CDR3 amino acids: CSAGGEQYF. The DNA of the CDR3 is TGCAGTGCTGGGGGCGAGCAGTACTTC. V and J are TRBV20-1 and TRBJ2-7, with D perhaps being TRBD1 or TRBD2 (5 bases each). Per germline, CDR1 DFQATT and CDR2 SNEGSKA (reference sequence). Between the trimmed V and J ends, which lost 5 bases and 6 bases, there was a span of 5 bases. The CDR3 sequence is 9 residues long.

This clone was seen once. V and J are TRBV28 and TRBJ2-5; 11 bases align to TRBD2. Losses at the gene ends were 0 bases for V and 5 bases for J; bases not matched to a gene: 2. Germline V CDR1 and CDR2: MDHEN, SYDVKM. This CDR3 region has 15 residues. The CDR3 coding sequence is TGTGCCAGCAGTTTATGGGCTAGCGGGAGGGAGACCCAGTACTTC. It translates to CASSLWASGRETQYF.

The gene calls are TRBV18 and TRBJ2-1, with 14 bases matching TRBD2. J was trimmed by 5 bases and V by 8 bases; bases with no gene match: 8. The CDR3 length is 16 residues. Per the germline V gene, CDR1 is KGHSH and CDR2 is LQKENI. The CDR3 sequence: CASPGGLAGVNNEQFF. The CDR3 DNA sequence: TGTGCCAGCCCAGGGGGACTAGCGGGAGTGAACAATGAGCAGTTCTTC.

The rearrangement uses TRBV18 and TRBJ1-2; weak D call: TRBD1 (5 bases). CDR3 length: 16 amino acids. V lost 0 bases and J lost 4, with 15 bases in between. CDR1 and CDR2 from the germline V gene are KGHSH and LQKENI. The chain's CDR3 is CASSPPREEGVYGYTF. CDR3 bases: TGTGCCAGCTCACCACCGCGGGAAGAAGGGGTCTATGGCTACACCTTC.

This clone is a singleton in its sample. The V gene is TRBV18, the J gene TRBJ1-5; D call uncertain. CDR1 is KGHSH and CDR2 is LQKENI in the germline V gene. The CDR3 loop spans 13 amino acids. Trimming removed 1 base at V and 5 bases at J, with 6 bases between. CDR3 coding DNA: TGTGCCAGCTCACCACAAGCAGATCAGCCCCAGCATTTT. Translation gives CASSPQADQPQHF.

The V and J genes are TRBV5-4 and TRBJ2-7; D possibly corresponds to TRBD2 (5 bases). Trimming left V 7 bases short and J 4 bases short, with 18 bases between. The CDR3 runs to 14 residues. The germline V gene encodes CDR1 SGHNT and CDR2 YYREEE (reference sequence). The CDR3: CASLKVEGLYEQYF. CDR3 nucleotides: TGTGCCAGCCTGAAAGTCGAGGGCCTGTACGAGCAGTACTTC.

This clone was picked up one time. The chain joins TRBV11-2 to TRBJ2-5, with D perhaps TRBD2 (5 bases). CDR1 SGHAT and CDR2 FQNNGV come from the germline V gene. The CDR3 has 17 amino acids. Trimming shortened V by 2 bases and J by 10 bases, and 26 bases separated the two germline ends. The CDR3 bases are TGTGCCAGCAGCTTACTCAAATCCCCGGCCCGGGGATTAGTCCAGTACTTC. This sequence encodes CASSLLKSPARGLVQYF.

V is TRBV7-2 and J is TRBJ2-3; TRBD2 might be the D (5 bases). The V end lost 5 bases, the J end lost 8 bases, and 8 bases lay between the germline ends. The length of the CDR3 is 11 residues. The germline gives CDR1 SGHTA, CDR2 FQGNSA. The CDR3 here is CASSVGGTQYF. The CDR3 coding sequence is TGTGCCAGCAGCGTCGGAGGTACGCAGTATTTT.

The rearrangement links TRBV2 to TRBJ1-5; no definite D call. Germline V gives CDR1 SNHLY, CDR2 FYNNEI. Trimming shortened V by 4 bases and J by 8 bases, and 9 bases separated the two germline ends. The CDR3 loop spans 12 amino acids. CDR3 sequence: CASSGNTEPQHF. In DNA form, the CDR3 reads TGTGCCAGCAGTGGGAATACGGAGCCCCAGCATTTT.

CDR3 DNA sequence: TGTGCCAGCAGCTCTAACGGACTAGCGGGACTCAATGAGCAGTTCTTC. It specifies CASSSNGLAGLNEQFF. The rearrangement joins TRBV5-4 to TRBJ2-1; 12 nucleotides agree with TRBD2. The germline CDR1 and CDR2 sequences are SGHNT and YYREEE (reference sequence). CDR3 length: 16 residues. V was clipped by 3 bases and J by 6 bases; unmatched bases: 7.

This clone occurred once. The chain joins TRBV6-5 to TRBJ2-7; D not certain. The CDR3 is made up of 15 amino acids. Trimming cost V 3 bases and J 0 bases, with 12 bases left between them. Germline lookup yields CDR1 MNHEY and CDR2 SVGAGI. The CDR3 region is CASSYARAPSYEQYF. The CDR3 DNA reads TGTGCCAGCAGTTATGCCCGGGCTCCCTCCTACGAGCAGTACTTC.

The chain combines TRBV6-1 with TRBJ2-7; D ambiguous. Between the trimmed V and J ends, which lost 6 bases and 3 bases, there was a span of 15 bases. Germline values: CDR1 MNHNS, CDR2 SASEGT. The length of the CDR3 is 14 residues. CDR3 residues: CASRWEDSRYEQYF. The CDR3 nucleotides are TGTGCCAGCAGGTGGGAAGACTCACGCTACGAGCAGTACTTC.